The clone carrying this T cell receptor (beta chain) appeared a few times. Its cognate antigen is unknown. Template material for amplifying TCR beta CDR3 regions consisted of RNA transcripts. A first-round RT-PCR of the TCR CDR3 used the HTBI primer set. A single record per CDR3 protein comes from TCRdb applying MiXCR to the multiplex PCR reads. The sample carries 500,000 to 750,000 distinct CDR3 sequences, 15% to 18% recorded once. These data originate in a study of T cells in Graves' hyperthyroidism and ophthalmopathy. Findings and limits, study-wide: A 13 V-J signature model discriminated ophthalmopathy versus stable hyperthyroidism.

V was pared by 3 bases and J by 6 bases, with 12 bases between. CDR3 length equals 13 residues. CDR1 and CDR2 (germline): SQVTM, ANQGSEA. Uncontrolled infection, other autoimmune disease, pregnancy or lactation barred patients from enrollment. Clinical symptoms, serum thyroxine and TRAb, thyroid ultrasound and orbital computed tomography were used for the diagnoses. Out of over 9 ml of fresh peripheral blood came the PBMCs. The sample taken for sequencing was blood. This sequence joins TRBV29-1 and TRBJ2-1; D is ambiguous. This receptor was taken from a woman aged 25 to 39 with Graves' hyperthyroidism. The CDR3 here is CSVENPAGNEQFF. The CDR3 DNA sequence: TGCAGCGTTGAGAACCCCGCTGGCAATGAGCAGTTCTTC.